At least ten counts were recorded for the clone carrying this TCR beta chain. The antigen is undetermined. The CDR3 spans 15 residues. Germline V gene lookup returns CDR1 MNHNS and CDR2 SASEGT. Trimming took 6 bases from V and 4 from J, leaving 16 bases between them. This entry comes from a study of response to subunit inactivated influenza vaccine. Study-wide points: Each seasonal flu vaccination may recruit only limited new T cells, authors suggested.

TCRdb recomputed calls from the RT-PCR reads with MiXCR, one row per CDR3 protein. The sample carries 290,000 or so distinct CDR3 sequences, approximately 20% recorded once. The sequence derives from a man between 50 and 69 years old who received an inactivated influenza vaccine. The sample was PBMCs from blood, taken about 19 months after vaccination. The chain uses TRBV6-1 and TRBJ1-5; D ambiguous. The CDR3 spells CASRMGGDRNQPQHF. DNA of the CDR3: TGTGCCAGCAGAATGGGAGGTGATCGGAATCAGCCCCAGCATTTT.